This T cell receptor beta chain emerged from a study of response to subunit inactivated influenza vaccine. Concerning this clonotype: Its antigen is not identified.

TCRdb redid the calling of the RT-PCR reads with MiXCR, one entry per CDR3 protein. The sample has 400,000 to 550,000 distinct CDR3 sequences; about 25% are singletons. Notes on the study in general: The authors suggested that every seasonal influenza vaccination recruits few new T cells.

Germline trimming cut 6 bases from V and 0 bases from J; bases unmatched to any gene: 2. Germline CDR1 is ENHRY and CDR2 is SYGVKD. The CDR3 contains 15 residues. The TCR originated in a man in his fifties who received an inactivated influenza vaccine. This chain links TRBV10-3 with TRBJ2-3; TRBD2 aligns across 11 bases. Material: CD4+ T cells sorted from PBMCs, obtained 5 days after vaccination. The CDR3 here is CAIRTSGESTDTQYF. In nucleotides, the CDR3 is TGTGCCATCAGGACTAGCGGGGAGAGCACAGATACGCAGTATTTT.